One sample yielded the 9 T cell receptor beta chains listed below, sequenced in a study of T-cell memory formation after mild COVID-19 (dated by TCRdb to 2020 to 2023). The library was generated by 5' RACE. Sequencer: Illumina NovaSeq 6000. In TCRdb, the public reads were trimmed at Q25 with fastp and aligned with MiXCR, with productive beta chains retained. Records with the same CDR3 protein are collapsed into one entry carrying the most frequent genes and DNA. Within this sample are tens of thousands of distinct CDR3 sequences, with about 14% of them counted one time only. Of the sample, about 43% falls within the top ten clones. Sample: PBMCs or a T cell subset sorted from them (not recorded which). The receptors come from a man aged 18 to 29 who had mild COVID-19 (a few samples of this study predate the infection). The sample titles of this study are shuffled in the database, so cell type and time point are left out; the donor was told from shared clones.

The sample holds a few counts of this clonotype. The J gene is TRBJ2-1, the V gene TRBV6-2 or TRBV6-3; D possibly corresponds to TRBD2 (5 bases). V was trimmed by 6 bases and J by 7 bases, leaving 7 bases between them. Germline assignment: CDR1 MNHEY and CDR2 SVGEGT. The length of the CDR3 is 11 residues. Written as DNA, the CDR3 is TGTGCCAGCAGGTCGGGGAATGAGCAGTTCTTC. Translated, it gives CASRSGNEQFF.

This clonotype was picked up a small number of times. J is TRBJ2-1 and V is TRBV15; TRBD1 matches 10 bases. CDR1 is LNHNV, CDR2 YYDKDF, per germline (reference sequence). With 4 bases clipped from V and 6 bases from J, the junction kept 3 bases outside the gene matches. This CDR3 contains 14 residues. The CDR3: CATSTRDRGNEQFF. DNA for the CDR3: TGTGCCACCAGCACCAGGGACAGGGGCAATGAGCAGTTCTTC. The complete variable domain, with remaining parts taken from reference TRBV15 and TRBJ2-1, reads DAMVIQNPRYQVTQFGKPVTLSCSQTLNHNVMYWYQQKSSQAPKLLFHYYDKDFNNEADTPDNFQSRRPNTSFCFLDIRSPGLGDTAMYLCATSTRDRGNEQFFGPGTRLTVL.

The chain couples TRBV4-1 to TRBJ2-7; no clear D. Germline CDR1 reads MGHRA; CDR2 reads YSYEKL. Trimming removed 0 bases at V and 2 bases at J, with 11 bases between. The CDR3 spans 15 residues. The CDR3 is CASSQDQAATYEQYF. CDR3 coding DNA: TGCGCCAGCAGCCAAGATCAGGCAGCGACCTACGAGCAGTACTTC.

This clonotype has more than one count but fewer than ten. The CDR3: CASSPLGGSNTEAFF. The CDR3 bases are TGTGCCAGCAGCCCCCTGGGGGGGAGTAACACTGAAGCTTTCTTT. The chain couples TRBV9 to TRBJ1-1; D is perhaps TRBD1 (5 bases). V shed 4 bases and J shed 2 bases, with 15 bases lying between them. The CDR3 is 15 residues long. Germline V CDR1 and CDR2: SGDLS, YYNGEE.

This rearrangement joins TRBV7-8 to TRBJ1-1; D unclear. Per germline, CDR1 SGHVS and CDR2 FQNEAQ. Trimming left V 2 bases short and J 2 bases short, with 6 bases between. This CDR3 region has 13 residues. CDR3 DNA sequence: TGTGCCAGCAGCTTACCTCCCAACACTGAAGCTTTCTTT. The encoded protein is CASSLPPNTEAFF.

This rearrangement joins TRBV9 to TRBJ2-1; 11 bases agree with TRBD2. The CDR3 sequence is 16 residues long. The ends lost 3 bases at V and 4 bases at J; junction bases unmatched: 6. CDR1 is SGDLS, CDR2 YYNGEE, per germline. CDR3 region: CASSAPTSGGYNEQFF. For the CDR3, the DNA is TGTGCCAGCAGCGCACCAACTAGCGGGGGTTACAATGAGCAGTTCTTC.

The CDR3 region is CASSVLDREGYGYTF. Here the CDR3 DNA reads TGTGCCAGCAGCGTATTGGACAGGGAGGGCTATGGCTACACCTTC. The gene calls are TRBV9 and TRBJ1-2; the match to TRBD1 covers 8 bases. V shed 1 base, J shed 4 bases, and the junction held 6 bases outside the gene matches. The CDR3 consists of 15 residues. The germline V gene encodes CDR1 SGDLS and CDR2 YYNGEE.

The CDR3 sequence: CASSSTVGSQYF. As DNA, the CDR3 is TGTGCCAGCAGCTCGACAGTCGGGTCCCAGTACTTC. The chain carries TRBV12-3 or TRBV12-4 and TRBJ2-7; maybe TRBD1 (5 bases). V was clipped by 6 bases and J by 10 bases, with 16 bases between them. The CDR3 spans 12 residues.

CDR3 bases: TGCGCCAGCAGCCCAGAGTTCGGGGGAACTAATGAAAAACTGTTTTTT. Encoded protein: CASSPEFGGTNEKLFF. The chain employs TRBV4-3 and TRBJ1-4, with D perhaps matching TRBD1 (5 bases). V shed 4 bases and J shed 1 base, with 13 bases lying between them. There are 16 residues in the CDR3. Germline V gene lookup returns CDR1 LGHNA and CDR2 YSLEER.